This T cell receptor (beta chain) was sequenced for a study of T cells after yellow fever vaccination (dated 2019 in TCRdb). For context, the study as a whole: The SMART-Seq v4 Ultra Low Input RNA kit was used to prepare libraries from fractions with low cell numbers. Two healthy male donors, one aged 18 to 30 and one aged 30 to 40 years, made up the cohort. Blood was drawn at multiple timepoints before and after primary and secondary immunization, with bulk PBMC replicates and cell subsets isolated. To track T-cell clones before and after primary and booster YFV17D yellow fever vaccination, bulk TCR alpha and beta repertoires were sequenced longitudinally.

The treatment or condition label, as the study defines it: live attenuated yellow fever vaccine strain. At each blood-draw timepoint, two biological replicates of bulk PBMCs were obtained. PBMCs were isolated from peripheral blood using a standard Ficoll-Paque protocol. RNA was extracted with TriZol from bulk PBMCs, CD4 and CD8 fractions, and dextramer-positive and dextramer-negative fractions. General study outcomes and caveats: Only a couple of donors were included in the study, so the extent to which the findings can be generalized is limited. Computational filtering was needed because FACS-sorted repertoires could contain abundant contaminating clonotypes from the bulk population. A small fraction of clonotypes appeared in both the CD4 and CD8 compartments, likely as a result of convergent recombination. Most clones expanded after primary vaccination were re-detected after the booster (96% of CD4 and 88% of CD8), suggesting broad memory maintenance. Compared with the primary T-cell response, the secondary T-cell response was weaker but faster, peaking on day 5 rather than day 15.

Synthesis of TCR cDNA relied on 5'RACE template switching, a step that introduced a universal primer site along with unique molecular identifiers. Priming of cDNA synthesis was performed from both the TCR alpha and TCR beta constant segments. Two PCR steps were used to amplify libraries, with sample barcodes and sequencing adapters being added in the second step. Sequencing of libraries was done on Illumina HiSeq 2500 (2x100 bp) or NovaSeq (2x150 bp). Under the source paper's analysis protocol: MIGEC handled demultiplexing of reads and collapsing into UMI consensus sequences, while MiXCR performed V(D)J alignment. Clonotypes responding to the vaccine were identified with edgeR on replicate PBMC samples, with the criteria of FDR below 0.01 and a log2 fold change above 5 up to day 15. Bulk clonotypes were assigned CD4 or CD8 identity according to which sequenced CD4 or CD8 repertoire held them at higher abundance. TCRdb cleaned the public reads at Q25 with fastp, built clones with MiXCR and kept in-frame beta chains. Identical CDR3 protein sequences are pooled into one entry, listed with their most common genes and DNA. Clone size and V and J calls follow TCRdb, not the original study. Here the sample has 620,000 or so distinct CDR3 sequences; over 9% occur a single time. 15% of the sample belongs to the ten largest clones.

This clonotype was seen many times. Its recognized antigen is unknown. No base-level quality is on record; no much larger clone is a single base apart. The sequencing used PBMCs, collected on the day of the yellow fever booster vaccination. This clonotype was sampled from a man aged 25-45 years who received the YFV17D yellow fever vaccine.

The DNA reads TGTGCCAGCAGTCCCCCGGGGTTGGTGGATGAGCAGTTCTTC. This sequence encodes CASSPPGLVDEQFF. The rearranged segments are TRBV2 and TRBJ2-1; a weak D assignment points to TRBD2 (5 bases agree). Its CDR3 holds 14 amino acids, cysteine through phenylalanine. CDR3 DNA only is kept here, 42 bases in frame from base 1. The germline V gene sets CDR1 to SNHLY and CDR2 to FYNNEI. Cut back by 5 bases and 8 bases, the V and J ends lie 16 bases apart. The CDR3, completed at both ends by the reference TRBV2 and TRBJ2-1 genes, gives the full variable domain EPEVTQTPSHQVTQMGQEVILRCVPISNHLYFYWYRQILGQKVEFLVSFYNNEISEKSEIFDDQFSVERPDGSNFTLKIRSTKLEDSAMYFCASSPPGLVDEQFFGPGTRLTVL.